The rows below give T cell receptor beta chains drawn from one sample of a study of blood T cell repertoires in COVID-19. The table came from immunoSEQ multiplex PCR; TCRdb's copy has only in-frame clones and leaves some out. The sample lists tens of thousands of clones, more than 70% occurring once. The sequencing input was peripheral blood. The receptors here all came from a man older than 75 with acute or convalescent COVID-19. Each CDR3 is given with its conserved first and last residue. A D gene is named only where the DNA matches it firmly. Rows may omit the clone size; those that give it use once, few, many or a size class.

J: TRBJ2-5; D: TRBD1; V: TRBV3-1/TRBV3-2; size: once; CDR3: CASSQVGQGAGETQYF; DNA: TGTGCCAGCAGCCAAGTCGGGCAGGGGGCGGGGGAGACCCAGTACTTC
J: TRBJ1-1; D: NA; V: TRBV5-1; size: NA; CDR3: CASKGVGMRVAEAFF; DNA: TGCGCCAGCAAGGGGGTCGGAATGCGAGTCGCTGAAGCTTTCTTT
J: TRBJ1-5; D: NA; V: TRBV6-1; size: NA; CDR3: CASSEMGGTNQPQHF; DNA: TGTGCCAGCAGTGAAATGGGGGGGACCAATCAGCCCCAGCATTTT
J: TRBJ2-1; D: TRBD1; V: TRBV7-2; size: NA; CDR3: CASSSGTGTYNEQFF; DNA: TGTGCCAGCAGCTCAGGGACAGGGACCTACAATGAGCAGTTCTTC
J: TRBJ2-4; D: NA; V: TRBV29-1; size: NA; CDR3: CSVEFQGRLNIQYF; DNA: TGCAGCGTTGAGTTTCAGGGTCGGCTAAACATTCAGTACTTC
J: TRBJ1-2; D: TRBD1; V: TRBV5-1; size: NA; CDR3: CASSKGTVFNYGYTF; DNA: TGCGCCAGCAGCAAAGGGACAGTTTTTAACTATGGCTACACCTTC
J: TRBJ2-4; D: NA; V: TRBV24-1; size: NA; CDR3: CATSPLAKNIQYF; DNA: TGTGCCACCAGTCCGTTAGCCAAAAACATTCAGTACTTC
J: TRBJ2-4; D: NA; V: TRBV3-1/TRBV3-2; size: NA; CDR3: CASSPEIKNIQYF; DNA: TGTGCCAGCAGTCCCGAGATCAAAAACATTCAGTACTTC
J: TRBJ2-7; D: TRBD2; V: TRBV28; size: NA; CDR3: CASSLMRVAGGHEQYF; DNA: TGTGCCAGCAGTTTAATGAGGGTAGCGGGAGGCCACGAGCAGTACTTC
J: TRBJ2-1; D: TRBD2; V: TRBV18; size: NA; CDR3: CATRAGSLYNEQFF; DNA: TGTGCCACCCGAGCGGGGTCCCTATACAATGAGCAGTTCTTC
J: TRBJ1-1; D: NA; V: TRBV3-1/TRBV3-2; size: NA; CDR3: CASSQEQGLNTEAFF; DNA: TGTGCCAGCAGCCAAGAACAGGGTTTGAACACTGAAGCTTTCTTT
J: TRBJ1-3; D: NA; V: TRBV28; size: NA; CDR3: CASTNSGNTIYF; DNA: TGTGCCAGCACAAATTCTGGAAACACCATATATTTT
J: TRBJ2-1; D: TRBD1; V: TRBV10-3; size: NA; CDR3: CAISLGTGFSGEQFF; DNA: TGTGCCATCAGCCTCGGGACAGGGTTTTCGGGTGAGCAGTTCTTC
J: TRBJ2-1; D: TRBD2; V: TRBV30; size: NA; CDR3: CAWRAGTSGSTYNEQFF; DNA: TGTGCCTGGAGAGCCGGGACTAGCGGGAGCACTTACAATGAGCAGTTCTTC
J: TRBJ2-7; D: TRBD2; V: TRBV7-2; size: many; CDR3: CASSFSGGYSYEQYF; DNA: TGTGCCAGCAGCTTTAGCGGGGGGTACTCCTACGAGCAGTACTTC
J: TRBJ2-7; D: TRBD2; V: TRBV6-2/TRBV6-3; size: few; CDR3: CASSYDPVGTSGVHEQYF; DNA: TGTGCCAGCAGTTACGATCCCGTCGGGACTAGCGGGGTCCACGAGCAGTACTTC
J: TRBJ2-7; D: TRBD1; V: TRBV7-8; size: once; CDR3: CASSRDRGPYEQYF; DNA: TGTGCCAGCAGCCGAGACAGGGGCCCCTACGAGCAGTACTTC
J: TRBJ1-5; D: NA; V: TRBV19; size: NA; CDR3: CASSPPGVNQPQHF; DNA: TGTGCCAGTAGTCCCCCGGGGGTCAATCAGCCCCAGCATTTT
J: TRBJ1-2; D: TRBD1; V: TRBV6-4; size: NA; CDR3: CASSDSGTANYGYTF; DNA: TGTGCCAGCAGTGACTCAGGGACAGCTAACTATGGCTACACCTTC
J: TRBJ2-3; D: NA; V: TRBV28; size: NA; CDR3: CASSPKGMGRGVRDTQYF; DNA: TGTGCCAGCAGTCCCAAAGGGATGGGCAGGGGAGTACGAGATACGCAGTATTTT
J: TRBJ2-3; D: NA; V: TRBV18; size: NA; CDR3: CASSPPNQGTDTQYF; DNA: TGTGCCAGCTCACCACCGAATCAGGGAACGGATACGCAGTATTTT
J: TRBJ2-4; D: TRBD1; V: TRBV11-2; size: NA; CDR3: CASSLDLQGRTKNIQYF; DNA: TGTGCCAGCAGCTTAGATCTACAGGGGAGAACCAAAAACATTCAGTACTTC
J: TRBJ1-1; D: NA; V: TRBV10-3; size: once; CDR3: CAIATYTETEAFF; DNA: TGTGCCATCGCCACATACACAGAGACTGAAGCTTTCTTT
J: TRBJ2-3; D: TRBD1; V: TRBV7-2; size: NA; CDR3: CASSLDRGRQYF; DNA: TGTGCCAGCAGCCTGGACAGGGGACGACAGTATTTT
J: TRBJ2-1; D: NA; V: TRBV10-3; size: NA; CDR3: CAIAAGAIYNEQFF; DNA: TGTGCCATCGCCGCGGGGGCCATATACAATGAGCAGTTCTTC
J: TRBJ2-7; D: NA; V: TRBV6-2/TRBV6-3; size: NA; CDR3: CASSSVGSYEQYF; DNA: TGTGCCAGCAGTAGCGTTGGGTCCTACGAGCAGTACTTC
J: TRBJ1-5; D: NA; V: TRBV4-2; size: NA; CDR3: CASSQGSGGSNQPQHF; DNA: TGTGCCAGCAGCCAAGGGTCGGGGGGTAGCAATCAGCCCCAGCATTTT
J: TRBJ2-3; D: TRBD1; V: TRBV28; size: NA; CDR3: CASSSDRGTSTDTQYF; DNA: TGTGCCAGCAGTTCAGACAGGGGAACGAGCACAGATACGCAGTATTTT
J: TRBJ2-3; D: NA; V: TRBV9; size: NA; CDR3: CASSVVGGGGTDTQYF; DNA: TGTGCCAGCAGCGTAGTTGGGGGAGGCGGTACAGATACGCAGTATTTT
J: TRBJ2-5; D: TRBD2; V: TRBV7-8; size: few; CDR3: CASSLSGIGETQYF; DNA: TGTGCCAGCAGCTTAAGCGGGATCGGGGAGACCCAGTACTTC
J: TRBJ2-7; D: NA; V: TRBV28; size: NA; CDR3: CASSLRGPYEQYF; DNA: TGTGCCAGCAGTTTAAGGGGTCCGTACGAGCAGTACTTC
J: TRBJ1-1; D: TRBD1; V: TRBV3-1/TRBV3-2; size: NA; CDR3: CASNDRGTGNTEAFF; DNA: TGTGCCAGCAACGACCGCGGGACAGGGAACACTGAAGCTTTCTTT
J: TRBJ1-5; D: NA; V: TRBV7-2; size: NA; CDR3: CASSLVGDSNQPQHF; DNA: TGTGCCAGCAGCTTAGTGGGAGATAGCAATCAGCCCCAGCATTTT
J: TRBJ1-2; D: TRBD1; V: TRBV29-1; size: NA; CDR3: CSVEARGDRAYGYTF; DNA: TGCAGCGTTGAAGCACGAGGGGACAGGGCCTATGGCTACACCTTC
J: TRBJ2-6; D: NA; V: TRBV6-2/TRBV6-3; size: NA; CDR3: CASSYGLADSGANVLTF; DNA: TGTGCCAGCAGTTACGGGTTGGCGGACTCTGGGGCCAACGTCCTGACTTTC
J: TRBJ1-5; D: TRBD1; V: TRBV6-5; size: many; CDR3: CASRRDRSNQPQHF; DNA: TGTGCCAGCCGAAGGGACAGGAGCAATCAGCCCCAGCATTTT
J: TRBJ2-2; D: TRBD2; V: TRBV7-2; size: NA; CDR3: CASSSGLAGHGELFF; DNA: TGTGCCAGCAGCTCCGGACTAGCGGGACACGGGGAGCTGTTTTTT
J: TRBJ2-1; D: TRBD2; V: TRBV20-1; size: once; CDR3: CSASKAGRGRGNEQFF; DNA: TGCAGTGCTAGTAAAGCGGGGAGGGGTAGGGGCAATGAGCAGTTCTTC
J: TRBJ1-6; D: NA; V: TRBV2; size: NA; CDR3: CASSEAMVRDSPLHF; DNA: TGTGCCAGCAGTGAAGCGATGGTTCGGGATTCACCCCTCCACTTT
J: TRBJ1-1; D: NA; V: TRBV5-6; size: NA; CDR3: CASSLSPTQGLNTEAFF; DNA: TGTGCCAGCAGCTTGTCCCCCACACAGGGTTTGAACACTGAAGCTTTCTTT
J: TRBJ2-2; D: NA; V: TRBV18; size: once; CDR3: CASSPERNTGELFF; DNA: TGTGCCAGCTCACCAGAGCGGAACACCGGGGAGCTGTTTTTT
J: TRBJ1-1; D: NA; V: TRBV4-1; size: NA; CDR3: CASSQEFGGNTEAFF; DNA: TGCGCCAGCAGCCAAGAATTCGGGGGGAACACTGAAGCTTTCTTT
J: TRBJ1-3; D: NA; V: TRBV7-8; size: NA; CDR3: CASSLDGLNSGNTIYF; DNA: TGTGCCAGCAGCTTAGATGGACTGAACTCTGGAAACACCATATATTTT
J: TRBJ1-6; D: NA; V: TRBV7-2; size: NA; CDR3: CASSLGPRGGVGSPLHF; DNA: TGTGCCAGCAGCTTAGGCCCCCGAGGGGGGGTAGGTTCACCCCTCCACTTT
J: TRBJ2-1; D: TRBD2; V: TRBV3-1/TRBV3-2; size: NA; CDR3: CASSQIAGAYNEQFF; DNA: TGTGCCAGCAGCCAAATAGCGGGAGCTTACAATGAGCAGTTCTTC
J: TRBJ2-7; D: NA; V: TRBV9; size: NA; CDR3: CASSVVSGSYEQYF; DNA: TGTGCCAGCAGCGTAGTTAGCGGCTCCTACGAGCAGTACTTC
J: TRBJ2-2; D: NA; V: TRBV2; size: once; CDR3: CASSEFHLSNTGELFF; DNA: TGTGCCAGCAGTGAATTTCACCTAAGTAACACCGGGGAGCTGTTTTTT
J: TRBJ2-5; D: TRBD2; V: TRBV9; size: few; CDR3: CASAGGDIKETQYF; DNA: TGTGCCAGTGCGGGGGGCGACATAAAAGAGACCCAGTACTTC
J: TRBJ2-4; D: TRBD1; V: TRBV7-2; size: NA; CDR3: CASSGGQGFFENIQYF; DNA: TGTGCCAGCAGCGGAGGACAGGGTTTTTTCGAAAACATTCAGTACTTC
J: TRBJ2-7; D: TRBD1; V: TRBV29-1; size: NA; CDR3: CSVTTGGGYEQYF; DNA: TGCAGCGTTACGACAGGGGGAGGCTACGAGCAGTACTTC
J: TRBJ2-1; D: TRBD2; V: TRBV5-1; size: NA; CDR3: CASRETGTSVNEQFF; DNA: TGCGCCAGCAGAGAAACCGGGACTAGTGTCAATGAGCAGTTCTTC
J: TRBJ2-1; D: NA; V: TRBV28; size: NA; CDR3: CASSLASIGDNEQFF; DNA: TGTGCCAGCAGTTTAGCCTCCATAGGGGACAATGAGCAGTTCTTC
J: TRBJ2-5; D: TRBD2; V: TRBV6-4; size: NA; CDR3: CASSRLAGGGETQYF; DNA: TGTGCCAGCAGTCGACTAGCGGGAGGGGGAGAGACCCAGTACTTC